This is a list of T cell receptor beta chains from one sample in a study of cytomegalovirus exposure and HLA in healthy donors. Profiled with immunoSEQ multiplex PCR; TCRdb holds only in-frame clones, not every one. Here the sample spans 95,000 to 100,000 clones, about 80% being singletons. The sample comprised PBMCs. These receptors were collected from a man aged 40-49 years in good health and CMV-seronegative. Both conserved end residues are part of each CDR3. The order of the fields is CDR3 length, J gene, V gene, CDR3 protein.

13	TRBJ1-1	TRBV29-1	CSASRDRNTEAFF
14	TRBJ1-1	TRBV27	CASSSQGGDTEAFF
14	TRBJ2-2	TRBV18	CASSRTGFTGELFF
17	TRBJ2-1	TRBV7-2	CASSFLLLAGGPGEQFF
15	TRBJ2-1	TRBV5-1	CASSSETGAYNEQFF
15	TRBJ2-3	TRBV6-1	CASSEIQDVTDTQYF
13	TRBJ1-1	TRBV13	CASSGQTGFEAFF
15	TRBJ1-5	TRBV6-5	CASSYSATGGQPQHF
14	TRBJ1-4	TRBV6-1	CASSQGATNEKLFF
18	TRBJ2-5	TRBV11-2	CASSLGLAGSRSKETQYF
12	TRBJ2-5	TRBV2	CASRTNQETQYF
15	TRBJ2-7	TRBV7-8	CASSLQGASAYEQYF
16	TRBJ1-1	TRBV7-9	CASSLWVLTVNTEAFF
15	TRBJ2-3	TRBV5-5	CASSAAGASTDTQYF
15	TRBJ1-2	TRBV9	CASSVYATGNYGYTF
12	TRBJ1-3	TRBV28	CASNRDVNTIYF
14	TRBJ1-1	TRBV5-1	CASRFKQGGTEAFF
15	TRBJ2-1	TRBV5-4	CASSLKSGGATEQFF
14	TRBJ2-7	TRBV9	CASSPGLVAYEQYF
15	TRBJ2-7	TRBV19	CASSITGGSLYEQYF
14	TRBJ1-1	TRBV5-1	CASSLASLNTEAFF
14	TRBJ2-1	TRBV5-1	CASSLQRGGGEQLF
12	TRBJ2-3	TRBV29-1	CSVEGAADTQYF
14	TRBJ1-2	TRBV28	CASSWGLQGSGYTF
15	TRBJ2-2	TRBV28	CASSLGRGPSGELFF
18	TRBJ2-3	TRBV7-9	CASSLERLAGDVTDTQYF
13	TRBJ2-1	TRBV29-1	CSVEMDRVCEQFF
13	TRBJ2-7	TRBV7-9	CASSLDLEGEQYF
17	TRBJ2-1	TRBV5-6	CASSWGLGLAVHNEQFF
15	TRBJ1-2	TRBV7-9	CASSLAPGQGAGYTF
16	TRBJ2-7	TRBV28	CASRPIVVPSSYEQYF
17	TRBJ2-3	TRBV13	CASSPRRGRESTDTQYF
14	TRBJ2-7	TRBV10-2	CASRTSGNSYEQYF
15	TRBJ2-5	TRBV6-1	CASSELAGSQETQYF
12	TRBJ2-1	TRBV29-1	CSGSGGAREQFF
12	TRBJ2-3	TRBV7-2	CASSSTMYTQYF
13	TRBJ1-1	TRBV19	CASSIRIYTEAFF
19	TRBJ1-2	TRBV5-6	CASSLFFLSDREANYGYTF
15	TRBJ1-2	TRBV28	CASSHPSSTGNDYTF
15	TRBJ2-1	TRBV2	CASSPDYGSYNEQFF
16	TRBJ2-2	TRBV15	CATSGDSSGGVGELFF
16	TRBJ2-1	TRBV6-4	CASSDSNRGLYNEQFF
13	TRBJ1-1	TRBV7-6	CASSLEGDTEAFF
14	TRBJ1-4	TRBV2	CASSVAGGYEKLFF
14	TRBJ1-5	TRBV30	CAWKEQGGNQPQHF
14	TRBJ1-1	TRBV6-6	CATTGLAGYTEAFF
13	TRBJ2-7	TRBV25-1	CASSLGASYEQYF
15	TRBJ1-2	TRBV5-1	CASSLGGSQNYGYTF
15	TRBJ2-3	TRBV18	CASSLSGTSTDTQYF
15	TRBJ2-5	TRBV25-1	CASTPAGQGKETQYF
13	TRBJ2-4	TRBV4-2	CASSRDRADIQYF
16	TRBJ2-2	TRBV27	CASSLKAGGGTGELFF
13	TRBJ1-2	TRBV6-5	CASRGTGLYGYTF
15	TRBJ1-5	TRBV4-1	CASSQDRGIGQPQHF